The 15 T cell receptor beta chains presented below share a single source sample, sequenced in a study of T-cell reconstitution after alpha-beta-depleted transplantation in children. As it was prepared, the TCRbeta library received unique molecular identifiers. Each CDR3 protein is one row after TCRdb ran MiXCR on the PCR reads. The sample records roughly 110,000 distinct CDR3 sequences, about a tenth being singletons. The sample in question was PBMCs, obtained before TCRalphabeta/CD19-depleted stem cell transplant. These receptors were obtained from a boy aged 2 to 10 with acute lymphoblastic leukemia, due to receive a stem cell transplant.

A few counts support this clonotype. This rearrangement joins TRBV28 to TRBJ2-3; 8 bases are a match to TRBD1. The trim removed 0 bases at V and 2 bases at J, leaving 1 base unmatched. This CDR3 has 15 amino acids. The germline gives CDR1 MDHEN, CDR2 SYDVKM. The CDR3 sequence: CASSLWDRDTDTQYF. The CDR3 region has the DNA TGTGCCAGCAGTTTATGGGACAGGGACACAGATACGCAGTATTTT.

Only a few counts were recorded for this clonotype. The V gene is TRBV5-1, the J gene TRBJ2-2, with TRBD2 identical over 7 bases. After removal of 5 bases from V and 1 base from J, the junction contained 11 bases not matched to a gene. CDR3 length: 17 residues. Germline CDR1 SGHRS, CDR2 YFSETQ. DNA for the CDR3: TGCGCCAGCAGGAACCGCTTGGGGGGGATGAACACCGGGGAGCTGTTTTTT. It translates to CASRNRLGGMNTGELFF.

Only a few counts were recorded for this clonotype. The V call is TRBV18, the J call TRBJ1-1, with D maybe TRBD1 (6 bases). This CDR3 region has 15 residues. From germline, CDR1 is KGHSH and CDR2 LQKENI. V shed 2 bases and J shed 3 bases, with 13 bases lying between them. The DNA for the CDR3 is TGTGCCAGCTCACCAGGACAGCGCCGGTACACTGAAGCTTTCTTT. Residues: CASSPGQRRYTEAFF.

In this sample, this clonotype turned up many times. The V and J genes are TRBV5-5 and TRBJ2-1; TRBD2 matches at 7 bases. The J segment lost 0 bases and the V segment lost 5 bases, leaving 2 bases of the junction unmatched. This CDR3 comprises 14 residues. Per the germline V gene, CDR1 is SGHKS and CDR2 is YYEKEE (reference sequence). For the CDR3, the DNA is TGTGCCAGCAGGCGGGGGAGCTCCTACAATGAGCAGTTCTTC. Encoded protein: CASRRGSSYNEQFF.

V and J are TRBV10-1 and TRBJ2-1; D may match TRBD1 or TRBD2 (6 bases each). The CDR3 sequence is 12 residues long. Germline V CDR1 and CDR2: WNHNN, SYGVQD (reference sequence). V dropped 4 bases and J dropped 10 bases, with 11 bases sitting between them. For the CDR3, the DNA is TGCGCCAGCAGTGGGGGGGCTGGGGAGCAGTTCTTC. This sequence encodes CASSGGAGEQFF.

This clonotype was detected only once. CDR3 region: CASSIGRGPYNEQFF. The DNA for the CDR3 is TGTGCCAGTAGTATCGGGAGGGGGCCTTACAATGAGCAGTTCTTC. The V gene is TRBV19, the J gene TRBJ2-1; a weak D match, TRBD2 (8 bases). The CDR3 is made up of 15 amino acids. Trimming took 3 bases from V and 4 from J, leaving 13 bases between them. Germline V CDR1 and CDR2: LNHDA, SQIVND (reference sequence).

The chain links TRBV30 to TRBJ2-7; TRBD2 matches 10 bases. Germline assignment: CDR1 GTSNPN and CDR2 SVGIG (reference sequence). The CDR3 totals 15 residues. The V and J ends lost 2 bases and 4 bases, in that order; junction bases with no gene match: 8. The CDR3 protein is CAWSPAAGGPYEQYF. CDR3 sequence (DNA): TGTGCCTGGAGTCCCGCAGCGGGAGGGCCGTACGAGCAGTACTTC. Complete variable domain (other parts from reference TRBV30 and TRBJ2-7): SQTIHQWPATLVQPVGSPLSLECTVEGTSNPNLYWYRQAAGRGLQLLFYSVGIGQISSEVPQNLSASRPQDRQFILSSKKLLLSDSGFYLCAWSPAAGGPYEQYFGPGTRLTVT.

Many counts were recorded for this clonotype. The V call is TRBV7-6, the J call TRBJ2-7, with 8 positions matching TRBD2. Germline V gene sequence: CDR1 SGHVS, CDR2 FNYEAQ. With V trimmed by 4 bases and J by 3 bases, 2 bases remained unmatched. The CDR3 is made up of 13 amino acids. CDR3 sequence: CASSYRGGYEQYF. The CDR3 coding sequence is TGTGCCAGCAGCTATCGGGGGGGCTACGAGCAGTACTTC.

There are a few counts of this clonotype. V and J are TRBV20-1 and TRBJ2-1, with 7 bases aligning to TRBD2. The ends lost 2 bases at V and 0 bases at J; junction bases unmatched: 7. The CDR3 is 16 amino acids. Germline CDR1 is DFQATT and CDR2 is SNEGSKA (reference sequence). The CDR3 spells CSARQIAGPSYNEQFF. The CDR3 DNA is TGCAGTGCTAGACAAATAGCGGGCCCCTCCTACAATGAGCAGTTCTTC.

The chain carries TRBV12-3 or TRBV12-4 and TRBJ2-1; 8 bases are shared with TRBD2. The CDR3 runs 15 residues. J was trimmed by 9 bases and V by 6 bases; bases with no gene match: 13. The CDR3 region has the DNA TGTGCCAGCAGCCCAGCGGGAGTCGGAGTAGCTGAGCAGTTCTTC. Translating gives CASSPAGVGVAEQFF.

In regard to this clonotype: A much larger clone differs by one base, so this may be a read error. The chain has TRBV11-3 and TRBJ2-3; 9 nucleotides match TRBD1. The CDR3 loop spans 14 amino acids. Germline V CDR1 and CDR2: SGHNT, YENEEA. J lost 7 bases, V lost 5 bases, and 7 bases had no gene match. This CDR3 is CASSTRTGVNTQYF. The CDR3, as DNA: TGTGCCAGCAGCACCCGGACAGGGGTAAATACGCAGTATTTT.

In this sample, this clonotype turned up many times. The chain uses TRBV5-1 and TRBJ2-1; 11 nucleotides line up with TRBD2. This CDR3 has 15 amino acids. With V trimmed by 3 bases and J by 7 bases, 6 bases remained unmatched. Germline CDR1 reads SGHRS; CDR2 reads YFSETQ. The CDR3 DNA is TGCGCCAGCAGCTACGTAGCGGGAGGGGCAAATGAGCAGTTCTTC. This gives the protein CASSYVAGGANEQFF.

This clonotype has a handful of counts. V gene TRBV6-2 or TRBV6-3 combines with J gene TRBJ2-3, with TRBD2 as a possible D gene (7 bases). The length of the CDR3 is 13 residues. Germline CDR1 reads MNHEY; CDR2 reads SVGEGT. V lost 6 bases to trimming and J lost 4 bases, with 11 bases between them. The CDR3 spells CASSSGGPDTQYF. The CDR3 DNA follows: TGTGCCAGCAGCTCCGGGGGGCCAGATACGCAGTATTTT.

This clonotype has more than one count but fewer than ten. This rearrangement joins TRBV12-3 or TRBV12-4 to TRBJ2-7; possibly TRBD2 for D (5 bases). The CDR3 is 14 amino acids. V lost 6 bases to trimming and J lost 2 bases, with 14 bases between them. CDR3 sequence: CASSPPPGTYEQYF. In nucleotides, the CDR3 is TGTGCCAGCAGCCCTCCGCCGGGAACCTACGAGCAGTACTTC.

The V and J genes are TRBV7-9 and TRBJ2-1, with unresolved D. The CDR3 is 15 residues long. The ends were cut back, 2 bases at V and 1 base at J, with 9 bases in the middle. Germline V gives CDR1 SEHNR, CDR2 FQNEAQ (reference sequence). This chain's CDR3 is CASSLYAGSYNEQFF. The CDR3 DNA is TGTGCCAGCAGCTTATATGCCGGATCCTACAATGAGCAGTTCTTC.